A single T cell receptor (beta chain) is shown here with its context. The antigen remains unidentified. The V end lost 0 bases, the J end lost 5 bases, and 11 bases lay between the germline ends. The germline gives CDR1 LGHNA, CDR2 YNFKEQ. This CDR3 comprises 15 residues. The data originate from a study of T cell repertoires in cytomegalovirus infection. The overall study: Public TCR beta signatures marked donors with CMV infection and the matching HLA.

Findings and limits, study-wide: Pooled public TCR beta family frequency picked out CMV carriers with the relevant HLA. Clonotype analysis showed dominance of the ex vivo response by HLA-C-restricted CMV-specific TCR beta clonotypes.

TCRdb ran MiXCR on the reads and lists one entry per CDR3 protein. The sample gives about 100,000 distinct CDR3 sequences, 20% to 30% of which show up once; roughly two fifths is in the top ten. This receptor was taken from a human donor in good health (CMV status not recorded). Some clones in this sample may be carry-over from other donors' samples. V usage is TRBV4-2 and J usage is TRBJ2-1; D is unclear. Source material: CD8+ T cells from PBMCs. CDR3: CASSQDLGTNNEQFF. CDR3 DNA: TGTGCCAGCAGCCAAGATTTAGGTACAAACAATGAGCAGTTCTTC.